This TCR beta chain came from a study of T cell responses to AZD1222 COVID-19 vaccine. Study conclusions and caveats: Without day 14 samples, only post-peak T cell repertoires were studied. Among AZD1222 vaccinees, only five or six were seropositive at baseline. Spike-specific TCR breadth and depth were elevated following two AZD1222 doses. The sample set comprised mostly white British donors with more females, and clonal diversity was possibly underestimated.

Inclusive of both ends, the CDR3 amounts to 16 amino acids. Measured with immunoSEQ multiplex PCR; TCRdb has only the in-frame clones, and not every one. The table has 190,000 or so clones, 90% to 95% seen once; the top ten hold about 3.5%. Details on this clone: The target antigen is unknown. It is unclear where the CDR3 begins or ends on the DNA, so no DNA is shown, and the CDR3 is as TCRdb lists it.

The sample consisted of peripheral blood, taken 28 days after the second AZD1222 dose. The chain has TRBV12-2 and TRBJ2-1; the table gives TRBD1 as D, unverified against the DNA. TRBV12-2 is a documented pseudogene. This TCR came from an adult who received the AZD1222 COVID-19 vaccine. CDR3 sequence: CASRLVAIGAYNEQFF.